These 15 T cell receptor beta chains were sequenced from one sample in a study of technical replicates of blood from a handful of donors. Data came from immunoSEQ multiplex PCR; TCRdb stores just in-frame clones and leaves some out. Among 80,000 to 95,000 clones listed, 90% to 97% were seen once. Sequences were obtained from T cells isolated from PBMCs. These receptors originate from a human donor in good health.

The chain carries TRBV7-2 and TRBJ1-5; D is perhaps TRBD1 (5 bases). The V end was cut by 1 base, the J end by 2 bases, with 6 bases between. CDR1 and CDR2 from the germline V gene are SGHTA and FQGNSA. The CDR3 sequence is 14 residues long. DNA of the CDR3: TGTGCCAGCAGCTTAGGGGGGGGCAATCAGCCCCAGCATTTT. Encoded protein: CASSLGGGNQPQHF.

The chain uses TRBV14 and TRBJ2-2, with 13 nucleotides matching TRBD2. This CDR3 region has 18 residues. With V trimmed by 2 bases and J by 4 bases, 7 bases remained unmatched. Germline CDR1 is SGHDN and CDR2 is FVKESK. CDR3: CASSQLLAGGFGTGELFF. CDR3 nucleotides: TGTGCCAGCAGCCAATTACTAGCGGGAGGGTTCGGCACCGGGGAGCTGTTTTTT. Using reference TRBV14 and TRBJ2-2 for the parts outside the CDR3, the full variable domain is EAGVTQFPSHSVIEKGQTVTLRCDPISGHDNLYWYRRVMGKEIKFLLHFVKESKQDESGMPNNRFLAERTGGTYSTLKVQPAELEDSGVYFCASSQLLAGGFGTGELFFGEGSRLTVL.

The chain has TRBV9 and TRBJ1-2, with 7 positions matching TRBD1. J lost 8 bases, V lost 4 bases, and 14 bases had no gene match. This CDR3 is 15 amino acids long. Per germline, CDR1 SGDLS and CDR2 YYNGEE. The CDR3 coding sequence is TGTGCCAGCAGCTCCGACAGGGAGGTCGTGAAAGGCTACACCTTC. Protein product: CASSSDREVVKGYTF.

The chain uses TRBV6-6 and TRBJ2-3; D is possibly TRBD1 (5 bases). V was clipped by 6 bases and J by 2 bases, with 12 bases between them. Germline CDR1 is MNHNY and CDR2 is SVGAGI (reference sequence). This CDR3 region has 14 residues. The CDR3: CASSPTDLTDTQYF. CDR3 DNA sequence: TGTGCCAGCAGCCCGACAGATCTCACAGATACGCAGTATTTT.

This clone has just one count. This rearrangement joins TRBV7-8 to TRBJ1-1; possibly TRBD1 for D (6 bases). V was clipped by 1 base and J by 8 bases, with 14 bases between them. Germline V gene sequence: CDR1 SGHVS, CDR2 FQNEAQ. This CDR3 contains 14 residues. CDR3 sequence reads: CASSLVGGPAEAFF. The DNA of the CDR3 is TGTGCCAGCAGCTTAGTGGGGGGGCCGGCCGAAGCTTTCTTT.

The chain links TRBV19 to TRBJ1-3; maybe TRBD1 (6 bases). The germline V gene has CDR1 LNHDA and CDR2 SQIVND (reference sequence). The length of the CDR3 is 14 residues. V was shortened by 8 bases and J by 0 bases, with 11 bases between the two germline ends. The DNA for the CDR3 is TGTGCCAGTGCCCAGGACAGCTCTGGAAACACCATATATTTT. Protein product: CASAQDSSGNTIYF.

V usage is TRBV5-1 and J usage is TRBJ2-7; D perhaps matches TRBD1 (5 bases). Per the germline V gene, CDR1 is SGHRS and CDR2 is YFSETQ. The V and J ends lost 1 base and 6 bases respectively, with 14 bases between them. The CDR3 consists of 14 residues. CDR3 nucleotide sequence: TGCGCCAGCAGCTTGTACAGACAGCCGTCCGAGCAGTACTTC. Translated, it gives CASSLYRQPSEQYF.

In its sample, this clone was seen once. V and J are TRBV7-2 and TRBJ1-2; TRBD1 matches at 9 bases. Looked up from germline, CDR1 is SGHTA and CDR2 is FQGNSA. The J segment lost 6 bases and the V segment lost 5 bases, leaving 10 bases of the junction unmatched. The CDR3 contains 15 residues. The CDR3 sequence is CASSDPGQGEDGYTF. Written as DNA, the CDR3 is TGTGCCAGCAGCGACCCGGGACAGGGTGAGGATGGCTACACCTTC.

The chain carries TRBV28 and TRBJ1-4, with no clear D. The CDR3 has 14 amino acids. Trimming took 8 bases from V and 7 from J, leaving 17 bases between them. Germline V gives CDR1 MDHEN, CDR2 SYDVKM. CDR3 sequence reads: CASGAMWEGEKLFF. The CDR3 DNA reads as TGTGCCAGCGGCGCGATGTGGGAGGGTGAAAAACTGTTTTTT. The full variable domain, in which reference TRBV28 and TRBJ1-4 provide the parts outside the CDR3, is DVKVTQSSRYLVKRTGEKVFLECVQDMDHENMFWYRQDPGLGLRLIYFSYDVKMKEKGDIPEGYSVSREKKERFSLILESASTNQTSMYLCASGAMWEGEKLFFGSGTQLSVL.

V gene TRBV7-9 combines with J gene TRBJ1-4; 7 bases are a match to TRBD1. The junction had 11 bases not matched to a gene; V was cut back by 5 bases and J by 2 bases. The CDR3 totals 17 residues. Germline V CDR1 and CDR2: SEHNR, FQNEAQ (reference sequence). The CDR3 loop reads CASSPRQGGATNEKLFF. The CDR3, as DNA: TGTGCCAGCAGCCCTAGACAGGGAGGAGCGACTAATGAAAAACTGTTTTTT.

The chain recombines TRBV23-1 with TRBJ2-3, with TRBD1 matching 7 bases. TRBV23-1 is an open reading frame whose function is uncertain. This CDR3 spans 18 amino acids. Unmatched junction bases numbered 14, after V lost 2 bases and J lost 3 bases. This chain's CDR3 is CASSQHVKGGIRTDTQYF. The CDR3 DNA follows: TGCGCCAGCAGTCAACACGTAAAAGGGGGCATAAGGACAGATACGCAGTATTTT.

This chain's CDR3 is CASSPTGQGEQYF. As DNA, the CDR3 is TGTGCCAGCAGCCCGACAGGGCAAGGCGAGCAGTACTTC. The chain uses TRBV6-5 and TRBJ2-7, with 7 bases fitting TRBD1. Germline CDR1 and CDR2: MNHEY and SVGAGI. Trimming took 6 bases from V and 6 from J; bases not matched to a gene: 8. The CDR3 length is 13 residues.

The chain is built from TRBV19 and TRBJ1-3; D gene unclear. Looked up from germline, CDR1 is LNHDA and CDR2 is SQIVND (reference sequence). Trimming stripped 5 bases from V and 3 bases from J, with 14 bases between. This CDR3 has 15 residues. In nucleotides, the CDR3 is TGTGCCAGTAGTCAGATTCAGGATCTTGGAAACACCATATATTTT. Its translation: CASSQIQDLGNTIYF.

The rearrangement joins TRBV9 to TRBJ1-2; the D gene is possibly TRBD1 (6 bases). Germline CDR1 reads SGDLS; CDR2 reads YYNGEE. Between the trimmed V and J ends, which lost 0 bases and 7 bases, there was a span of 19 bases. The CDR3 sequence is 16 residues long. CDR3 loop: CASSVAAHVQGPGYTF. The CDR3 region has the DNA TGTGCCAGCAGCGTAGCAGCACATGTACAGGGACCTGGCTACACCTTC. The full variable domain, completed using reference TRBV9 and TRBJ1-2, is DSGVTQTPKHLITATGQRVTLRCSPRSGDLSVYWYQQSLDQGLQFLIQYYNGEERAKGNILERFSAQQFPDLHSELNLSSLELGDSALYFCASSVAAHVQGPGYTFGSGTRLTVV.

The chain has TRBV6-6 and TRBJ2-3, with D perhaps TRBD2 (5 bases). The CDR3 has 13 amino acids. Germline loops: CDR1 MNHNY, CDR2 SVGAGI (reference sequence). V lost 6 bases and J 6 bases, leaving 13 bases between the germline ends. Here the CDR3 DNA reads TGTGCCAGCAGCCCTAGCCCCAAGGATACGCAGTATTTT. Translated, it gives CASSPSPKDTQYF.